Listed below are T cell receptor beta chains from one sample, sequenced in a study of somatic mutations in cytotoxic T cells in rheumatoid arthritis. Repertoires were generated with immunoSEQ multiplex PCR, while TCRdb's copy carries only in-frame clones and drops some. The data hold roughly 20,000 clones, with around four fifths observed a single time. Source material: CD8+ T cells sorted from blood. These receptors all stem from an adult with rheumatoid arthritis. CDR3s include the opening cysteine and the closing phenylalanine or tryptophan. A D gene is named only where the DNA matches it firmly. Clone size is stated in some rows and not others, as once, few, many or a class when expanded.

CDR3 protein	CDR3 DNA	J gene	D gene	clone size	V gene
CASSTLAGGIDNEQFF	TGTGCCAGCAGCACCTTAGCAGGGGGAATTGACAATGAGCAGTTCTTC	TRBJ2-1	TRBD1	-	TRBV9
CASSGSGRPQETQYF	TGTGCCAGCAGCGGGAGCGGGAGGCCTCAAGAGACCCAGTACTTC	TRBJ2-5	TRBD2	-	TRBV9
CASRGVRQGPDTQYF	TGTGCCAGCAGGGGAGTCAGACAGGGTCCAGATACGCAGTATTTT	TRBJ2-3	TRBD1	-	TRBV6-6
CASGPEQFF	TGTGCCAGCGGGCCTGAGCAGTTCTTC	TRBJ2-1	-	-	TRBV27
CASSIGWGVSNQPQHF	TGTGCCAGTAGTATAGGCTGGGGGGTGAGCAATCAGCCCCAGCATTTT	TRBJ1-5	-	-	TRBV19
CASSSSRGPQHF	TGTGCCAGCAGCTCCTCGCGGGGGCCCCAGCATTTT	TRBJ1-5	-	-	TRBV11-2
CASSVLAGGDNEQFF	TGTGCCAGCAGCGTCCTAGCGGGAGGCGACAATGAGCAGTTCTTC	TRBJ2-1	TRBD2	-	TRBV13
CASSGMTGSAVQPQHF	TGTGCCAGTAGTGGTATGACAGGGTCGGCTGTTCAGCCCCAGCATTTT	TRBJ1-5	TRBD1	-	TRBV19
CASSLFPTGRGTEAFF	TGTGCCAGCAGTTTATTCCCGACAGGGCGGGGCACTGAAGCTTTCTTT	TRBJ1-1	TRBD1	once	TRBV27
CASSLTSGSGDTQYF	TGTGCCAGCAGCTTGACTAGCGGGAGTGGGGATACGCAGTATTTT	TRBJ2-3	TRBD2	-	TRBV7-2
CASSLKGAYGYTF	TGTGCCAGCAGCTTGAAGGGGGCGTATGGCTACACCTTC	TRBJ1-2	TRBD1	few	TRBV7-8
CASRGQGGNTIYF	TGTGCCAGCAGGGGACAGGGGGGAAACACCATATATTTT	TRBJ1-3	TRBD1	-	TRBV5-6
CASSTPLTGFGYEQYF	TGTGCCAGCAGCACGCCCCTGACAGGGTTCGGCTACGAGCAGTACTTC	TRBJ2-7	TRBD1	-	TRBV7-9
CASIRESGSTEAFF	TGTGCCAGCATCCGTGAGTCGGGGAGCACTGAAGCTTTCTTT	TRBJ1-1	-	-	TRBV2
CASSSGREAFF	TGCGCCAGCAGCTCGGGCAGGGAAGCTTTCTTT	TRBJ1-1	-	-	TRBV5-1
CASSEQGHYGYTF	TGTGCCAGCAGCGAACAGGGCCACTATGGCTACACCTTC	TRBJ1-2	-	once	TRBV9
CATSRDLAGNQPQHF	TGTGCCACCAGCAGAGATCTGGCTGGCAATCAGCCCCAGCATTTT	TRBJ1-5	-	-	TRBV15
CASSSRELNYGYTF	TGTGCCAGCAGTTCGAGGGAACTTAACTATGGCTACACCTTC	TRBJ1-2	-	few	TRBV27
CASSLVADLRGNEQFF	TGTGCCAGCAGCTTAGTTGCGGATCTGAGGGGCAATGAGCAGTTCTTC	TRBJ2-1	-	-	TRBV11-2
CASSQPTSGGAKNIQYF	TGCGCCAGCAGCCAACCGACTAGCGGAGGAGCCAAAAACATTCAGTACTTC	TRBJ2-4	TRBD2	-	TRBV4-1
CASSLTGTKTEKLFF	TGTGCCAGCAGCCTAACCGGGACAAAGACGGAAAAACTGTTTTTT	TRBJ1-4	-	-	TRBV28
CSAINTKSNSGNTIYF	TGCAGCGCAATTAATACGAAGTCAAACTCTGGAAACACCATATATTTT	TRBJ1-3	-	-	TRBV29-1
CASSTTGGWETQYF	TGTGCCAGCAGCACCACAGGGGGATGGGAGACCCAGTACTTC	TRBJ2-5	TRBD1	-	TRBV7-2
CASSALRDTQSYEQYF	TGTGCCAGCAGCGCGCTACGGGACACCCAATCCTACGAGCAGTACTTC	TRBJ2-7	-	-	TRBV9
CASSPGGAAGYTF	TGTGCCAGCAGCCCGGGGGGGGCGGCTGGCTACACCTTC	TRBJ1-2	-	-	TRBV7-6
CAWTGVRDSTNEKLFF	TGTGCCTGGACAGGGGTCCGGGATTCAACTAATGAAAAACTGTTTTTT	TRBJ1-4	-	-	TRBV30
CASSPGGGNTEAFF	TGTGCCAGCAGCCCGGGTGGTGGGAACACTGAAGCTTTCTTT	TRBJ1-1	-	-	TRBV11-2
CASSSGTSGRYIEQFF	TGTGCCAGCAGCTCCGGGACTAGCGGGAGGTATATTGAGCAGTTCTTC	TRBJ2-1	TRBD2	-	TRBV7-9
CASSPPPPQPQHF	TGTGCCAGCAGTCCCCCGCCACCACAGCCCCAGCATTTT	TRBJ1-5	-	-	TRBV28
CASSLTGRSNQPQHF	TGTGCCAGCAGTCTAACGGGACGAAGCAATCAGCCCCAGCATTTT	TRBJ1-5	-	-	TRBV27
CASSLGSTYEQYF	TGCGCCAGCAGCTTGGGGAGCACCTACGAGCAGTACTTC	TRBJ2-7	-	few	TRBV5-1
CASSHPALTGEAFF	TGTGCCAGCAGCCACCCTGCCTTAACCGGGGAAGCTTTCTTT	TRBJ1-1	-	-	TRBV4-2
CASSGTPDSNQPQHF	TGTGCCAGCAGTGGGACCCCAGACAGCAATCAGCCCCAGCATTTT	TRBJ1-5	-	-	TRBV2
CAIIQGGGYTF	TGTGCCATTATACAGGGAGGTGGCTACACCTTC	TRBJ1-2	-	-	TRBV2
CASSLGTAAGAQYF	TGTGCCAGCAGCCTAGGGACAGCGGCAGGGGCGCAGTATTTT	TRBJ2-3	TRBD1	few	TRBV5-6
CASSLSILPGDEQYF	TGTGCCAGCAGCTTATCAATCCTACCCGGGGACGAGCAGTACTTC	TRBJ2-7	-	-	TRBV7-8
CASSLYMGLATGANVLTF	TGTGCCAGCAGTTTATATATGGGACTAGCGACCGGGGCCAACGTCCTGACTTTC	TRBJ2-6	TRBD2	-	TRBV27